These 19 T cell receptor beta chains were sequenced from one sample in a study of T cells after yellow fever vaccination. TCRdb used MiXCR to reprocess the 5' RACE reads, holding one entry per CDR3 protein. Of some 260,000 distinct CDR3 sequences in the sample, around 5.2% were seen once. Sample: CD4+ T cells sorted from PBMCs, taken on the day of the yellow fever booster vaccination. The receptors stem from a young man who received the YFV17D yellow fever vaccine.

This rearrangement joins TRBV2 to TRBJ2-5; 7 nucleotides agree with TRBD1. Trimming took 7 bases from V and 5 from J; bases not matched to a gene: 10. Per the germline V gene, CDR1 is SNHLY and CDR2 is FYNNEI. The CDR3 spans 14 residues. The DNA for the CDR3 is TGTGCCAGCACCAAGGAACAGGGGCAGGAGACCCAGTACTTC. This translates into CASTKEQGQETQYF.

The table lists this clonotype with many counts. The CDR3 nucleotides are TGCAGTGCTAGGCCTATTCTCGCGGGGTCTTACAATGAGCAGTTCTTC. Translated: CSARPILAGSYNEQFF. The chain links TRBV20-1 to TRBJ2-1, with D possibly TRBD2 on 6 matching bases. V lost 3 bases and J 4 bases, leaving 19 bases between the germline ends. The CDR3 is 16 amino acids. CDR1 is DFQATT and CDR2 is SNEGSKA in the germline V gene (reference sequence).

This clonotype was counted many times. V gene TRBV5-5 combines with J gene TRBJ2-1; D remains unclear. The CDR3 runs 15 residues. Trimming pared 0 bases from V and 3 bases from J, leaving 10 bases between. Germline assignment: CDR1 SGHKS and CDR2 YYEKEE (reference sequence). CDR3 coding DNA: TGTGCCAGCAGCTTGGCCGACGGCTACTACAATGAGCAGTTCTTC. Translation gives CASSLADGYYNEQFF.

With regard to this clonotype: A single base separates this from a much larger clone, so it may be a read error. This chain links TRBV7-6 with TRBJ2-7; D remains unclear. The CDR3 has 12 amino acids. V dropped 2 bases and J dropped 6 bases, with 8 bases sitting between them. Germline CDR1 reads SGHVS; CDR2 reads FNYEAQ. CDR3 loop: CASSLRLTEQYF. CDR3 coding DNA: TGTGCCAGCAGCTTACGGCTTACCGAGCAGTACTTC.

This clonotype has just a few counts. The CDR3 loop reads CASSSDRPTRSEQFF. The CDR3 region has the DNA TGCGCCAGCAGCTCAGACAGGCCAACCAGGTCTGAGCAGTTCTTC. The chain carries TRBV5-1 and TRBJ2-1; D possibly corresponds to TRBD1 (6 bases). Germline-derived CDR1 and CDR2 are SGHRS and YFSETQ. This CDR3 has 15 residues. Trimming removed 3 bases from V and 9 bases from J, with 19 bases in between. Based on the CDR3 plus reference TRBV5-1 and TRBJ2-1, the full variable domain is KAGVTQTPRYLIKTRGQQVTLSCSPISGHRSVSWYQQTPGQGLQFLFEYFSETQRNKGNFPGRFSGRQFSNSRSEMNVSTLELGDSALYLCASSSDRPTRSEQFFGPGTRLTVL.

The chain recombines TRBV18 with TRBJ2-1, with D possibly matching TRBD1 (5 bases). The V end lost 3 bases, the J end lost 6 bases, and 12 bases lay between the germline ends. CDR1 and CDR2 from the germline V gene are KGHSH and LQKENI. The CDR3 sequence is 14 residues long. Written as DNA, the CDR3 is TGTGCCAGCTCACCGATGGACATGGCCAATGAGCAGTTCTTC. This encodes CASSPMDMANEQFF.

This clonotype was counted at least ten times. CDR3 in amino acids: CASSQDRVYGYTF. The CDR3 DNA sequence: TGTGCCAGCAGTCAGGACAGAGTCTATGGCTACACCTTC. This chain joins TRBV12-3 or TRBV12-4 and TRBJ1-2; tentative D call: TRBD1 (6 bases). The CDR3 is 13 residues long. V was pared by 5 bases and J by 4 bases, with 11 bases between.

The chain is built from TRBV4-3 and TRBJ2-5; tentative D call: TRBD2 (5 bases). This CDR3 region has 17 residues. Germline CDR1 and CDR2: LGHNA and YSLEER. The ends were cut back, 0 bases at V and 6 bases at J, with 20 bases in the middle. The CDR3 loop reads CASSQDGELTSEQTQYF. The CDR3 bases are TGCGCCAGCAGCCAAGACGGGGAGCTCACTTCGGAACAGACCCAGTACTTC.

The chain is built from TRBV6-5 and TRBJ2-1; 11 nucleotides match TRBD1. The CDR3 is 16 amino acids. CDR1 MNHEY and CDR2 SVGAGI come from the germline V gene. The trim removed 6 bases at V and 8 bases at J, leaving 12 bases unmatched. The CDR3 DNA follows: TGTGCCAGCAGCCCGTTTGGGACAGGGGGAATAGATGAGCAGTTCTTC. Translated: CASSPFGTGGIDEQFF.

The sample holds a few counts of this clonotype. The CDR3 DNA reads as TGTGCCAGCAGACGGACAGGGGCGAACACCGGGGAGCTGTTTTTT. Protein product: CASRRTGANTGELFF. The V and J genes are TRBV7-9 and TRBJ2-2, with 9 nucleotides matching TRBD1. The CDR3 consists of 15 residues. With 6 bases clipped from V and 0 bases from J, the junction kept 2 bases outside the gene matches. The V gene's germline CDR1 is SEHNR and CDR2 FQNEAQ (reference sequence).

In its sample, this clonotype was seen many times. V is TRBV20-1 and J is TRBJ2-1, with a possible D match to TRBD2 (7 bases). Per the germline V gene, CDR1 is DFQATT and CDR2 is SNEGSKA (reference sequence). V gave up 3 bases and J gave up 3 bases, with 12 bases separating them. This CDR3 is built from 14 residues. CDR3 sequence reads: CSARSGGNYNEQFF. CDR3 DNA sequence: TGCAGTGCTAGGTCGGGGGGCAACTACAATGAGCAGTTCTTC.

The sample holds a few counts of this clonotype. The genes are TRBV7-2 and TRBJ1-6; no firm D call. V gave up 1 base and J gave up 8 bases, with 9 bases separating them. The CDR3 contains 14 residues. The germline CDR1 and CDR2 sequences are SGHTA and FQGNSA. CDR3 amino acids: CASSLDQAYSPLHF. Here the CDR3 DNA reads TGTGCCAGCAGCTTAGATCAGGCTTATTCACCCCTCCACTTT. Variable domain in full (rest from reference TRBV7-2 and TRBJ1-6): GAGVSQSPSNKVTEKGKDVELRCDPISGHTALYWYRQSLGQGLEFLIYFQGNSAPDKSGLPSDRFSAERTGGSVSTLTIQRTQQEDSAVYLCASSLDQAYSPLHFGNGTRLTVT.

This clonotype was seen repeatedly, ten times or more. This rearrangement joins TRBV3-1 to TRBJ2-1, with unresolved D. Trimming shortened V by 5 bases and J by 10 bases, and 9 bases separated the two germline ends. From germline, CDR1 is LGHDT and CDR2 YNNKEL (reference sequence). The CDR3 loop spans 11 amino acids. In DNA form, the CDR3 reads TGTGCCAGCAGCTCGAGGTGGGAGCAGTTCTTC. It is translated as CASSSRWEQFF.

The rearrangement links TRBV12-3 or TRBV12-4 to TRBJ1-3; 10 bases are shared with TRBD1. The CDR3 is 14 residues long. V lost 5 bases, J lost 7 bases, and 5 bases stayed unmatched. The CDR3 sequence is CASSPDRGRNTIYF. CDR3 in DNA: TGTGCCAGCAGTCCTGACAGGGGGCGGAACACCATATATTTT.

A few counts support this clonotype. J is TRBJ2-5 and V is TRBV6-1; 12 positions agree with TRBD2. There are 14 residues in the CDR3. Germline V gene lookup returns CDR1 MNHNS and CDR2 SASEGT. After removal of 7 bases from V and 2 bases from J, the junction contained 2 bases not matched to a gene. In DNA, the CDR3 is TGTGCCAGCACTAGCGGGGGGGAACAAGAGACCCAGTACTTC. Translating gives CASTSGGEQETQYF.

The rearrangement links TRBV25-1 to TRBJ1-2; 7 nucleotides match TRBD1. CDR1 is MGHDK and CDR2 is SYGVNS in the germline V gene. CDR3 length: 15 residues. Trimming cost V 6 bases and J 8 bases; bases outside gene matches: 15. CDR3 in DNA: TGTGCCAGCAGCACATCCGACAGGGAAATTCGGGGCTACACCTTC. This gives the protein CASSTSDREIRGYTF.

This rearrangement joins TRBV25-1 to TRBJ2-2, with 9 bases lining up with TRBD1. V dropped 2 bases and J dropped 7; count of bases not matched to a gene: 5. The CDR3 is 15 amino acids. Germline loops: CDR1 MGHDK, CDR2 SYGVNS. The DNA of the CDR3 is TGTGCCAGCAGTGAACCCGGACAGGGGAACGGGGAGCTGTTTTTT. Its translation is CASSEPGQGNGELFF.

This clonotype was counted many times. V usage is TRBV18 and J usage is TRBJ1-2; 11 bases match TRBD1. V was pared by 3 bases and J by 2 bases, with 5 bases of the junction left unmatched. The CDR3 totals 16 residues. Germline CDR1 and CDR2: KGHSH and LQKENI. The CDR3 DNA follows: TGTGCCAGCTCACCGGAGGGACAGGGGGGGAACTATGGCTACACCTTC. It codes for CASSPEGQGGNYGYTF.

This clonotype has at least ten counts. V is TRBV11-3 and J is TRBJ2-1, with D hard to call. V was clipped by 1 base and J by 7 bases, with 11 bases between them. Per germline, CDR1 SGHNT and CDR2 YENEEA. This CDR3 has 14 residues. The CDR3 bases are TGTGCCAGCAGCTTAGCGGCGACATCGAATGAGCAGTTCTTC. Translating it yields CASSLAATSNEQFF.